Below are 7 T cell receptor beta chains sequenced from a single sample in a study of OX40 agonist ivuxolimab in advanced cancers. The table came from immunoSEQ multiplex PCR; TCRdb's copy has only in-frame clones and leaves some out. The sample yields some 42,000 clones, more than 80% seen once. Here the sequenced sample was CD4+ or CD8+ T cells sorted from blood, taken in a trial of the OX40 agonist ivuxolimab. The receptors here all came from an adult with an advanced solid tumor such as melanoma, head and neck, liver or kidney cancer.

The rearrangement uses TRBV10-1 and TRBJ2-7; D perhaps matches TRBD1 (6 bases). CDR1 and CDR2 (germline): WNHNN, SYGVQD (reference sequence). This CDR3 is 15 amino acids long. With 0 bases removed from V and 5 bases from J, the gap between germline ends came to 14 bases. In DNA, the CDR3 is TGCGCCAGCAGTGAGTCGGGGACACCGGCGGACGAGCAGTACGTC. It specifies CASSESGTPADEQYV.

This chain connects TRBV6-6 to TRBJ1-1; D call uncertain. There are 12 residues in the CDR3. Germline V CDR1 and CDR2: MNHNY, SVGAGI (reference sequence). V lost 0 bases and J 8 bases, leaving 7 bases between the germline ends. In nucleotides, the CDR3 is TGTGCCAGCAGTTACTCCGGGAAAGAAGCTTTCTTT. Its translation is CASSYSGKEAFF.

This clone was observed a single time. The CDR3 here is CASSLGVVNTEAFF. The CDR3 DNA is TGCGCCAGCAGCTTGGGGGTTGTGAACACTGAAGCTTTCTTT. The rearrangement uses TRBV5-1 and TRBJ1-1; D gene unclear. Germline CDR1 and CDR2: SGHRS and YFSETQ. The V gene lost 0 bases and the J gene lost 0 bases, with 6 bases spanning the gap. This CDR3 is 14 amino acids long.

This chain links TRBV6-5 with TRBJ2-1, with a weak D call TRBD2 (6 bases). Germline V gene lookup returns CDR1 MNHEY and CDR2 SVGAGI. The CDR3 extends over 14 amino acids. V shed 5 bases and J shed 1 base, with 9 bases lying between them. This chain's CDR3 is CASSLAISYNEQFF. CDR3 sequence (DNA): TGTGCCAGCAGTCTAGCGATTTCCTACAATGAGCAGTTCTTC.

The V gene is TRBV4-1, the J gene TRBJ2-7; 8 bases align to TRBD1. Germline CDR1 is MGHRA and CDR2 is YSYEKL. J gave up 2 bases and V 4 bases, and 13 bases lay outside the gene matches. This CDR3 has 17 amino acids. CDR3 in amino acids: CASSRKQTGDLPYEQYF. The CDR3 DNA reads TGCGCCAGCAGCCGAAAACAGACAGGGGACCTACCCTACGAGCAGTACTTC.

The chain couples TRBV29-1 to TRBJ1-2; D unclear. The germline V gene encodes CDR1 SQVTM and CDR2 ANQGSEA. The CDR3 sequence is 13 residues long. With 8 bases removed from V and 3 bases from J, the gap between germline ends came to 16 bases. CDR3 DNA: TGCAGCTCCGCGGGTGCTGGCGACTATGGCTACACCTTC. It is translated as CSSAGAGDYGYTF.

The V gene is TRBV18, the J gene TRBJ2-5, with D unresolved. With 3 bases removed from V and 2 bases from J, the gap between germline ends came to 7 bases. The CDR3 contains 13 residues. CDR1 and CDR2 from the germline V gene are KGHSH and LQKENI. Here the CDR3 reads CASSPTQQETQYF. In nucleotides, the CDR3 is TGTGCCAGCTCACCGACACAGCAAGAGACCCAGTACTTC. The whole variable domain, filled in from reference TRBV18 and TRBJ2-5, reads NAGVMQNPRHLVRRRGQEARLRCSPMKGHSHVYWYRQLPEEGLKFMVYLQKENIIDESGMPKERFSAEFPKEGPSILRIQQVVRGDSAAYFCASSPTQQETQYFGPGTRLLVL.